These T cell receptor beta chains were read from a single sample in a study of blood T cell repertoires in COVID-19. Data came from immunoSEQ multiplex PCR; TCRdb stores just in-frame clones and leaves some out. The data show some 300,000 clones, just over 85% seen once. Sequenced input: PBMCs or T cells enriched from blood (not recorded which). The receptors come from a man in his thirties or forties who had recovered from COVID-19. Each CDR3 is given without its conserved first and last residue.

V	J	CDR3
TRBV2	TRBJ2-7	ASSEGGRAPGEQY
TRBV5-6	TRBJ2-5	ASSYQLPSGGARY
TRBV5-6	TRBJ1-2	ASSDRQGGYT
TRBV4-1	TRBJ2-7	ASSPGDIPDYEQY
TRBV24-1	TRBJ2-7	ATSDSGTVGENYEQY
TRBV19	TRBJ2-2	ASRLAGDTGELF
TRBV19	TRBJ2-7	ASRGSGSYEQY
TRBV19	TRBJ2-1	ASEKGFLGNEQF
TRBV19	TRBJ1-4	ASSIIQGAGEKLF
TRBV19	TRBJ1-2	ARHPGQRSCGYT
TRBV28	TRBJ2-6	ASSFGGWAGETSGANVLT
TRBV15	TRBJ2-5	ATGGGGVQETQY
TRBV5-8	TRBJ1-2	ASTPTGVAFVFYGYT
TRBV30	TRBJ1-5	AWSVPGRTNQPQH
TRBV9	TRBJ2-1	ASSVSASGEEQF
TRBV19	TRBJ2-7	ASAVQTSGRVREQY
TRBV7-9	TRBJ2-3	ASSLLAGSKDTQY
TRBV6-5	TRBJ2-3	ATPPPGDFADTQY
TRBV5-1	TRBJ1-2	ASSARVTGDYGYT
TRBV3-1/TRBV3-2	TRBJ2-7	ASSQSLAREQY
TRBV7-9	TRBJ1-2	ASSLIKGGGLVYGYT
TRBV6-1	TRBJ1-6	ASSGDSRTASSYNSPLH
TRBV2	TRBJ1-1	ASSVDRPYPPNTEAF
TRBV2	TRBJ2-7	ASSIYRGTGEQY
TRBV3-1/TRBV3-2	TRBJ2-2	ASSQDWPRTGELF
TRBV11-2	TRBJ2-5	ASRYGQETQY
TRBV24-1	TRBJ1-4	ATSEGQGLNEKLF
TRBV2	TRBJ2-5	ASRGAPSQY
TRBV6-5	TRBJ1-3	ASSYDSSIIGNTIY
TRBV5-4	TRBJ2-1	ASSSRDRTAYNEQF
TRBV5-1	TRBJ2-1	ASSLSDRGEDEQF
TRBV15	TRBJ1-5	ATSRDLSAEGQPQH
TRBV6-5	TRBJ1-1	ASIPSRRGTEAF
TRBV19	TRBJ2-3	ASSPMRGSGTDTQY
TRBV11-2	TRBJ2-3	ASSPYGGSTDTQY
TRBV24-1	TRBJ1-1	ATSDRRGARTEAF
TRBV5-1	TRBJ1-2	ASSRQVANYGYT
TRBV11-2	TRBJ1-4	ASSLRSGTGVEKLF
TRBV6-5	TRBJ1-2	ASSTGTGGYGYT
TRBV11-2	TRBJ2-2	ASSLVQSRTGELF
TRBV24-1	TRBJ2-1	ATSSGTKNDEQF
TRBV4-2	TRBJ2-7	ASSQDQPGGIYEQY
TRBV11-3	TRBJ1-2	ASSWTGVDGYT
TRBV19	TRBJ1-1	ASSTGDPMNTEAF
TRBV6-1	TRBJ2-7	ASSEDLAGGKYEQY
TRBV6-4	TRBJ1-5	ASNRQSNQPQH
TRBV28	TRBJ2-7	ASSSSYEQY
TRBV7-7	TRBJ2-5	ASSLQLQETQY
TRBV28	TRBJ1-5	ASITGFGQPQH